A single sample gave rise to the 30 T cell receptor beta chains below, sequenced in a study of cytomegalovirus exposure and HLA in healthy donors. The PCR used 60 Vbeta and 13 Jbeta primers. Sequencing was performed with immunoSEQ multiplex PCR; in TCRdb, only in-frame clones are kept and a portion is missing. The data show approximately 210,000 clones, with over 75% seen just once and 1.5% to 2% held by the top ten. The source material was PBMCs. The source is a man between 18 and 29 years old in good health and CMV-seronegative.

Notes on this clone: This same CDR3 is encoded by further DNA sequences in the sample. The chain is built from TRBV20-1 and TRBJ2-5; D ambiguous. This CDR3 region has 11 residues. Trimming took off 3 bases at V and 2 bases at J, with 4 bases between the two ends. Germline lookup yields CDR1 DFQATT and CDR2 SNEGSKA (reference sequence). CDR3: CSARRQETQYF. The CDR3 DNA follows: TGCAGTGCTAGGCGGCAAGAGACCCAGTACTTC.

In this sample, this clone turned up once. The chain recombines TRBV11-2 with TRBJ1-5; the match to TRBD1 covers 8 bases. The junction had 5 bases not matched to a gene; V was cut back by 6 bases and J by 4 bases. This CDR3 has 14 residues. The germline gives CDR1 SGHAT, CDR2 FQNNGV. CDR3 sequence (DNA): TGTGCCAGCAGTTCCGACAGGGGAAATCAGCCCCAGCATTTT. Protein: CASSSDRGNQPQHF.

The CDR3 DNA is TGTGCCAGCAGCCCGCTAGCGGGGAACTACAATGAGCAGTTCTTC. Residues: CASSPLAGNYNEQFF. The chain carries TRBV9 and TRBJ2-1, with TRBD2 matching 9 bases. The J segment lost 3 bases and the V segment lost 4 bases, leaving 5 bases of the junction unmatched. This CDR3 is built from 15 residues. The V gene's germline CDR1 is SGDLS and CDR2 YYNGEE.

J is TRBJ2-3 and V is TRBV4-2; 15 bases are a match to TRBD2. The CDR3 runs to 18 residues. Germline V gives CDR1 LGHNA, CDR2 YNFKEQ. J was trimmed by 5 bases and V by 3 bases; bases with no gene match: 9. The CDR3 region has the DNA TGTGCCAGCAGCCACCGAGGGACTAGCGGGGGGAGTAAAGATACGCAGTATTTT. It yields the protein CASSHRGTSGGSKDTQYF.

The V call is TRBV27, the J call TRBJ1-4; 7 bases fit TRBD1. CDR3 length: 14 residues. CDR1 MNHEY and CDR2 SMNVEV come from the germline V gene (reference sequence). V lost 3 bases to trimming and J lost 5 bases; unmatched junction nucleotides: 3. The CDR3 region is CASSFMGQNEKLFF. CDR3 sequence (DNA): TGTGCCAGCAGTTTTATGGGACAGAATGAAAAACTGTTTTTT.

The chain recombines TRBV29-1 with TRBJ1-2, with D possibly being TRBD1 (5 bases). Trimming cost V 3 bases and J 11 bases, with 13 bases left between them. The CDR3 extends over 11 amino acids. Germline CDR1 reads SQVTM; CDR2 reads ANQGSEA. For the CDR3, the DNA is TGCAGCGTTGATTCGGGGGGTGGGTACACCTTC. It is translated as CSVDSGGGYTF.

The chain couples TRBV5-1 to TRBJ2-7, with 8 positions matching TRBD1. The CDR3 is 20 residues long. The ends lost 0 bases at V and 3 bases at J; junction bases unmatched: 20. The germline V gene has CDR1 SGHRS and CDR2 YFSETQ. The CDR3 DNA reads TGCGCCAGCAGCTTGGAGGGTGGACAGGGACTCCGAGACTTGGTCTACGAGCAGTACTTC. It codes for CASSLEGGQGLRDLVYEQYF.

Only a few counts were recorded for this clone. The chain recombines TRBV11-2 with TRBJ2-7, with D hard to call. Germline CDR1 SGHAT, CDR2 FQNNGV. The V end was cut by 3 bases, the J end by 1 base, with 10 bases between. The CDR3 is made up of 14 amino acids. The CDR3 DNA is TGTGCCAGCAGCTTTACATCGATATCCTACGAGCAGTACTTC. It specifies CASSFTSISYEQYF.

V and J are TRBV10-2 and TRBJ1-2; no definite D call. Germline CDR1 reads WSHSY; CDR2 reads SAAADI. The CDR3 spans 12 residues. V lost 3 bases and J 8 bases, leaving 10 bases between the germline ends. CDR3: CASSDRWHGYTF. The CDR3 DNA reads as TGCGCCAGCAGTGACCGCTGGCACGGCTACACCTTC.

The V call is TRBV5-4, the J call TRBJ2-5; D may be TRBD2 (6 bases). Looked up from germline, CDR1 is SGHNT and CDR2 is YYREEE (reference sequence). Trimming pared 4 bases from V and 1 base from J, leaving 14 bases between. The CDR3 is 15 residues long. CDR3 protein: CASSPGVTAQETQYF. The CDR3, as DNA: TGTGCCAGCAGCCCGGGGGTGACAGCCCAAGAGACCCAGTACTTC.

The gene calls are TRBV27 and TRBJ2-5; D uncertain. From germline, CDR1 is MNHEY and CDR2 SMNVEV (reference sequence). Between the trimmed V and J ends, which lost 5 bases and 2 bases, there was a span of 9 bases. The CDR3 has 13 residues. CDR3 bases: TGTGCCAGCAGTCCCCGGAGACAAGAGACCCAGTACTTC. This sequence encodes CASSPRRQETQYF.

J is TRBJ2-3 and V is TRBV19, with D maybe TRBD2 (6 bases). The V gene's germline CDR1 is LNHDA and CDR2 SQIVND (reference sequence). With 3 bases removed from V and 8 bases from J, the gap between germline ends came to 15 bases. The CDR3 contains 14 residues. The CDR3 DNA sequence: TGTGCCAGTAGTATGACGGGAGATGTCGGTACGCAGTATTTT. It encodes CASSMTGDVGTQYF.

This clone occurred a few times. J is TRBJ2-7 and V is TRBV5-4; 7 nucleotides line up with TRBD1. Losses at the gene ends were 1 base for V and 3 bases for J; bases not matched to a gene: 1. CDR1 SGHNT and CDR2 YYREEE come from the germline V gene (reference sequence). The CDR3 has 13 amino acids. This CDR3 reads CASSLYRGYEQYF. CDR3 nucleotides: TGTGCCAGCAGCTTGTACAGGGGCTACGAGCAGTACTTC. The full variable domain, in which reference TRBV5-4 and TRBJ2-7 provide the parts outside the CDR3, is ETGVTQSPTHLIKTRGQQVTLRCSSQSGHNTVSWYQQALGQGPQFIFQYYREEENGRGNFPPRFSGLQFPNYSSELNVNALELDDSALYLCASSLYRGYEQYFGPGTRLTVT.

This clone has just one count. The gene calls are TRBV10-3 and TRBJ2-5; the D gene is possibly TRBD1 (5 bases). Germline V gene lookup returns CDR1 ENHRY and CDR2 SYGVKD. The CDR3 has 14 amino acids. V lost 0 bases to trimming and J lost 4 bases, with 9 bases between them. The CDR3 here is CAISESDRGETQYF. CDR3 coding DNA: TGTGCCATCAGTGAGTCAGACAGAGGAGAGACCCAGTACTTC.

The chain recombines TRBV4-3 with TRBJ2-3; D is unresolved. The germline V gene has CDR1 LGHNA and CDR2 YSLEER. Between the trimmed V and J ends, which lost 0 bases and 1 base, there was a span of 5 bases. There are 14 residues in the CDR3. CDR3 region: CASSQDVGTDTQYF. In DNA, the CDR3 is TGCGCCAGCAGCCAAGACGTAGGCACAGATACGCAGTATTTT.

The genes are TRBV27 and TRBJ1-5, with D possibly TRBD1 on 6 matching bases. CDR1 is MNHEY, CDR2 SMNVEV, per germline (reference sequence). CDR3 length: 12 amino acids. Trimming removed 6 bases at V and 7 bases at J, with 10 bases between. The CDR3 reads CASRTGKQPQHF. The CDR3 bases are TGTGCCAGCAGAACAGGGAAACAGCCCCAGCATTTT.

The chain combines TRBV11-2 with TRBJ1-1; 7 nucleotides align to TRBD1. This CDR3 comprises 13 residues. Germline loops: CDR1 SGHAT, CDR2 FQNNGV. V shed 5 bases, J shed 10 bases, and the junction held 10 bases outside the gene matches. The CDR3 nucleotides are TGTGCCAGCAGCCGCCCCGGGACAGACTTAGCTTTCTTT. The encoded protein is CASSRPGTDLAFF.

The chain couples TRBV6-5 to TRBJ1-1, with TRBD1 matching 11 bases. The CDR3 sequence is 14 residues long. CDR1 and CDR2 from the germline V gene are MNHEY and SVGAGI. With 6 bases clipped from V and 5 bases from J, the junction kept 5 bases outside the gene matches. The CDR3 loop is CASRRDRGGTEAFF. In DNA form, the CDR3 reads TGTGCCAGCAGGAGGGACAGGGGGGGAACTGAAGCTTTCTTT.

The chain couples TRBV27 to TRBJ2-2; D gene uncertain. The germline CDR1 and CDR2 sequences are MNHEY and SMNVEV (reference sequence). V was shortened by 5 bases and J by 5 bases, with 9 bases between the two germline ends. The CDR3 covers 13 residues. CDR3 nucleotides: TGTGCCAGCAGTCTACTGGTGACCGGGGAGCTGTTTTTT. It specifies CASSLLVTGELFF.

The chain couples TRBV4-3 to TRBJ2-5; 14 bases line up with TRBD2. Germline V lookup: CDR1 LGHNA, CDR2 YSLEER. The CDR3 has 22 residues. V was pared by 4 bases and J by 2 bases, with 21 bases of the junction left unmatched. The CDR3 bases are TGCGCCAGCAGCCCCCAGGTACAGACCGGGACTAGCGGGAGTCGGCTACAAGAGACCCAGTACTTC. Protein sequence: CASSPQVQTGTSGSRLQETQYF.

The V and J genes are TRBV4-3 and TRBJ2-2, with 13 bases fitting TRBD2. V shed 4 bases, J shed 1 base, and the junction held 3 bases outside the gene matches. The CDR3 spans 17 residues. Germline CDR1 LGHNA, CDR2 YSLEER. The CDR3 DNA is TGCGCCAGCAGCCGGCGGACTAGCGGGGGGAACACCGGGGAGCTGTTTTTT. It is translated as CASSRRTSGGNTGELFF.

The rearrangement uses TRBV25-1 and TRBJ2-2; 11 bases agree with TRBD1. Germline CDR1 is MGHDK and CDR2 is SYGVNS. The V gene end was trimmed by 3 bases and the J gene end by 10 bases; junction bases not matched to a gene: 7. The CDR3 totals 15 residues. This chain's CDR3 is CASSDPGQGVEELFF. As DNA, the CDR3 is TGTGCCAGCAGTGATCCGGGACAGGGGGTCGAGGAGCTGTTTTTT.

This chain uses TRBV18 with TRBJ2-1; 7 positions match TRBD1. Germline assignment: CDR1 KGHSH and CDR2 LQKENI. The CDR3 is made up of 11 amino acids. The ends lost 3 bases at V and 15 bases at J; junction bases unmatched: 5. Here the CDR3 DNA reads TGTGCCAGCTCACCCACAGGGGCGGTGTTCTTC. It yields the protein CASSPTGAVFF. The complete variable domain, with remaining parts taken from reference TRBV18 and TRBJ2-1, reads NAGVMQNPRHLVRRRGQEARLRCSPMKGHSHVYWYRQLPEEGLKFMVYLQKENIIDESGMPKERFSAEFPKEGPSILRIQQVVRGDSAAYFCASSPTGAVFFGPGTRLTVL.

The chain's CDR3 is CATSRRTSGDLDEQYF. The CDR3 coding sequence is TGTGCCACCAGCAGACGGACTAGCGGGGACCTCGACGAGCAGTACTTC. The rearrangement uses TRBV15 and TRBJ2-7, with 12 bases that match TRBD2. The V segment lost 2 bases and the J segment 5 bases; nucleotides outside the gene matches: 7. The CDR3 is made up of 16 amino acids. The germline V gene encodes CDR1 LNHNV and CDR2 YYDKDF (reference sequence).

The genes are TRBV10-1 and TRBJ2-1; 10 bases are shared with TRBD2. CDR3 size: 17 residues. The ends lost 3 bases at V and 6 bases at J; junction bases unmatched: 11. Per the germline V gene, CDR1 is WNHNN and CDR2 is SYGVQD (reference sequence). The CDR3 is CASSDSASGGAFNEQFF. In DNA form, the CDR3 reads TGCGCCAGCAGTGATTCAGCAAGCGGGGGGGCTTTCAATGAGCAGTTCTTC.

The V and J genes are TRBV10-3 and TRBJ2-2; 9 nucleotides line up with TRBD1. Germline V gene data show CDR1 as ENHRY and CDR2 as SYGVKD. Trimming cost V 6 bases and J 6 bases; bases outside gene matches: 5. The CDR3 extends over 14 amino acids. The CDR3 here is CAIRGQGWSGELFF. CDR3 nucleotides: TGTGCCATCAGGGGACAGGGATGGTCCGGGGAGCTGTTTTTT.

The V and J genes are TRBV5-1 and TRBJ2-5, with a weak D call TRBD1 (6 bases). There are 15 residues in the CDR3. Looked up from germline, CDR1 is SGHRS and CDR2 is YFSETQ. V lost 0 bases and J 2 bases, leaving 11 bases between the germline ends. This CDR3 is CASSLGTVMQETQYF. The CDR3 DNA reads TGCGCCAGCAGCTTGGGGACAGTAATGCAAGAGACCCAGTACTTC.

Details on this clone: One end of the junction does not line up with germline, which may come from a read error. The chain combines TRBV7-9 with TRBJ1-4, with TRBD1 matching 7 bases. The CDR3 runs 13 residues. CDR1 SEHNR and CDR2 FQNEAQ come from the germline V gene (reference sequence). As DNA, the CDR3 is TGTGCGAGCAGGGAGGGGGCAGGTGAAAAACTGTTTTTT. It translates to CASREGAGEKLFF.

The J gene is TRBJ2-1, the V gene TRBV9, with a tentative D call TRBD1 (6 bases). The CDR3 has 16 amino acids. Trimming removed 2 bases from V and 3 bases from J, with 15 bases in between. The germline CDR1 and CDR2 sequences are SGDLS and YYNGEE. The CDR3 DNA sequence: TGTGCCAGCAGCGTCCAGGGGCAGGTTGACTACAATGAGCAGTTCTTC. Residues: CASSVQGQVDYNEQFF.

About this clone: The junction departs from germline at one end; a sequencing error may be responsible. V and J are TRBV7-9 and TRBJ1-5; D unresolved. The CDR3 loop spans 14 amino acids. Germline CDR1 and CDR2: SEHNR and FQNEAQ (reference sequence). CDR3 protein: CSSSSRWANQPQHF. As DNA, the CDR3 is TGTTCCAGCAGCTCAAGGTGGGCAAATCAGCCCCAGCATTTT.